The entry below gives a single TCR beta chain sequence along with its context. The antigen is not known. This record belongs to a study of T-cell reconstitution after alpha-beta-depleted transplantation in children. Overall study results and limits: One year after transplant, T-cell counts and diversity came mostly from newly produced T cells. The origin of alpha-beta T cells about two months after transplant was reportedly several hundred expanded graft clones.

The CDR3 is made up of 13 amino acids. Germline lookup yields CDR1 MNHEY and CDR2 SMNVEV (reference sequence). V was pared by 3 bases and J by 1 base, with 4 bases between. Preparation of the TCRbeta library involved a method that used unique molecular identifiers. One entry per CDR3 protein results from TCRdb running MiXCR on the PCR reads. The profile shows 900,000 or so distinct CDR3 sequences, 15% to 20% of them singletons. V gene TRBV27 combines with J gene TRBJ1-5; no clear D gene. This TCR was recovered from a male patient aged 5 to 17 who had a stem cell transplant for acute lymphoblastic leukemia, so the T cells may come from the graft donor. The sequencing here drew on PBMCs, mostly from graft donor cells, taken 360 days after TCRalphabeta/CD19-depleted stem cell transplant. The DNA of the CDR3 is TGTGCCAGCAGTTTCGTGAGCAATCAGCCCCAGCATTTT. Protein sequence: CASSFVSNQPQHF.